The clone carrying this T cell receptor beta chain was observed a few times. This sample stems from a study of beta chain features in type 1 diabetes. As every portion of the isolated RNA was reverse transcribed, the sequencing read expressed TCRB transcripts. Assay used: immunoSEQ multiplex PCR; TCRdb lists only in-frame clones, some missing. The table includes under 950,000 clones, around a sixth detected once. The CDR3 has 17 amino acids. Germline values: CDR1 SGHTA, CDR2 FQGNSA. J gave up 1 base and V 7 bases, and 8 bases lay outside the gene matches. Sequenced input: naive CD4+ T cells from blood. J is TRBJ2-6 and V is TRBV7-2; 9 nucleotides line up with TRBD1. The TCR sequence derives from a woman younger than 35 in good health. The CDR3 spells CASTPRDRVSGANVLTF. In nucleotides, the CDR3 is TGTGCCAGCACACCACGGGACAGGGTGTCTGGGGCCAACGTCCTGACTTTC.